This is a list of T cell receptor beta chains from one sample in a study of shared clonotypes between healthy human individuals. Using immunoSEQ multiplex PCR, the repertoire was profiled, and TCRdb retains in-frame clones only, with some absent. The sample has about 2,500,000 clones, more than 80% seen once; the top ten hold roughly 0.13%. The specimen was naive CD4+ T cells sorted from blood. The origin of the receptors is a man younger than 35 in good health. Each CDR3 is given with its conserved first and last residue. Fields, in order: V gene, D gene, clone size, J gene, CDR3 DNA, CDR3 protein. D genes are given only for firm matches. Size tells how often a clone was seen (once, few, many) or the class of an expanded clone, and some rows leave it out.

>TRBV25-1|.|.|TRBJ2-5
TGTGCCAGCAGCGCGATGACTACGCAAGAGACCCAGTACTTC
CASSAMTTQETQYF
>TRBV19|.|few|TRBJ1-3
TGTGCCAGTAGTATTTTCACAGGCGGCCCCGGCACCATATATTTT
CASSIFTGGPGTIYF
>TRBV10-3|.|once|TRBJ2-7
TGTGCCATCAGTGCTAGTACGGGTGTGGGAGACTACGAGCAGTACTTC
CAISASTGVGDYEQYF
>TRBV5-4|TRBD2|.|TRBJ2-7
TGTGCCAGCAAAGGGGATAGCGGGGGAACGTACGAGCAGTACTTC
CASKGDSGGTYEQYF
>TRBV6-5|.|.|TRBJ2-7
TGTGCCACTCGACGGGGCCTTACCTACGAGCAGTACTTC
CATRRGLTYEQYF
>TRBV21-1|.|.|TRBJ2-7
TGTGCCAGCAGCAAAGTCCCAGCGGGGAGCTCCTACGAGCAGTACTTC
CASSKVPAGSSYEQYF
>TRBV19|.|.|TRBJ2-1
TGTGCCAGTAGTATAGTTAACAGGGTAGGGGATGAGCAGTTCTTC
CASSIVNRVGDEQFF
>TRBV28|TRBD1|.|TRBJ1-6
TGTGCCAGCAGTTTAAGTAGGACAGGGTTTAATTCACCCCTCCACTTT
CASSLSRTGFNSPLHF
>TRBV10-2|.|.|TRBJ2-1
TGCGCCAGCTTTCAAGCGCTAGGATCCTACAATGAGCAGTTCTTC
CASFQALGSYNEQFF
>TRBV9|TRBD2|.|TRBJ2-7
TGTGCCAGCAGCGTAGCTGAGAGCGGGGGTCCCTCGGAGCAGTACTTC
CASSVAESGGPSEQYF
>TRBV11-3|TRBD2|.|TRBJ2-5
TGTGCCAGCAGCTTAGGACTAGCGGAGACCCAGTACTTC
CASSLGLAETQYF
>TRBV9|TRBD2|.|TRBJ2-1
TGTGCCAGCAGCGTAGGGGTAGCGGGAGGTCAGGAGCAGTTCTTC
CASSVGVAGGQEQFF
>TRBV27|TRBD1|.|TRBJ1-3
TGTGCCAGCAGTTTAACAGGGGCCTGGGGAAACACCATATATTTT
CASSLTGAWGNTIYF
>TRBV4-1|.|.|TRBJ2-3
TGCGCCAGCAGCCAGGGGAGGACAGTTAGCACAGATACGCAGTATTTT
CASSQGRTVSTDTQYF
>TRBV5-1|.|.|TRBJ2-4
TGCGCCAGCAGCTTGGGGCTAGCCAAAAACATTCAGTACTTC
CASSLGLAKNIQYF
>TRBV18|.|.|TRBJ2-3
TGTGCCAGCTCACCCGTCGGTATAACGGGGAACACAGATACGCAGTATTTT
CASSPVGITGNTDTQYF
>TRBV5-1|TRBD1|.|TRBJ2-7
TGCGCCAGCAGCTGGGCGGACAGGCCTTACGAGCAGTACTTC
CASSWADRPYEQYF
>TRBV7-9|.|once|TRBJ2-6
TGTGCCAGCAGCTCTGCCCCCTCTGGGGCCAACGTCCTGACTTTC
CASSSAPSGANVLTF
>TRBV6-6|.|.|TRBJ1-1
TGTGCCAGCAGGCCGGACAGCCTGAACACTGAAGCTTTCTTT
CASRPDSLNTEAFF
>TRBV5-1|.|once|TRBJ2-5
TGCGCCAGCAGCTTGGGTATGGTGGGGGAGACCCAGTACTTC
CASSLGMVGETQYF
>TRBV19|.|.|TRBJ2-5
TGTGCCAGTAGTATAGCATCGCGGCAAGAGACCCAGTACTTC
CASSIASRQETQYF
>TRBV5-1|TRBD1|.|TRBJ1-1
TGCGCCAGCAGCCCGGGACAGGGAATTTTGATGAACACTGAAGCTTTCTTT
CASSPGQGILMNTEAFF
>TRBV5-4|.|.|TRBJ2-3
TGTGCCAGCAGCTTAGAATATACGCAGTATTTT
CASSLEYTQYF
>TRBV5-1|.|.|TRBJ1-6
TGCGCCAGCAGCGTGGCGGGGCAGAACCGGTCACCCCTCCACTTT
CASSVAGQNRSPLHF
>TRBV11-3|.|.|TRBJ2-7
TGTGCCAGCAGCTTGGGGCGGGGTGCCTACGAGCAGTACTTC
CASSLGRGAYEQYF
>TRBV6-1|.|few|TRBJ2-7
TGTGCCAGCAGTGGAGCCTTGGCGGGTCGCTACGAGCAGTACTTC
CASSGALAGRYEQYF
>TRBV20-1|.|.|TRBJ2-7
TGCAGTGCTTATTTTCACGAGCAGTACTTC
CSAYFHEQYF